The source of this TCR beta chain is a study of CD8+ T cells in alopecia areata (dated by TCRdb to the late 2010s). In terms of the full investigation: The treated patients, all with moderate-to-severe alopecia areata, were enrolled in an open-label pilot trial of oral tofacitinib given at 5 to 10 mg twice daily. Tofacitinib was administered for 6 to 18 months, and 6 months of follow-up off drug were then conducted to assess delayed response and recurrence. In treated patients, disease severity was measured using the SALT score, which gives the percentage of scalp surface area affected. In both human patients and the C3H/HeJ mouse model, the study applied high-throughput TCRbeta sequencing to look at T cell clonal expansion in alopecia areata. In humans, TCRbeta sequencing was performed on scalp tissue and on sorted CD4+ and CD8+ peripheral blood T cells from healthy controls and from patients with patchy or totalis/universalis alopecia areata. Biopsies were taken from tofacitinib-treated patients at baseline and at 4 and 24 weeks of treatment, and a later scalp biopsy was taken in several of the tofacitinib-treated patients. Clonality in the scalp was compared among normal scalp (n=4), patchy alopecia areata scalp (n=8), and alopecia totalis/universalis scalp (n=8). RNA was extracted with the PAXgene miRNA kit for fixed scalp, the miRNeasy kit for PBMCs, and the RNeasy kit for mouse skin. immunoSEQ multiplex PCR using 35 Vbeta forward primers and 13 Jbeta reverse primers was used to amplify TCRbeta CDR3 regions. Study-wide conclusions, independent of this receptor: Unlike mouse skin, where gammadelta T cells dominate, normal human skin contains resident alphabeta T cells that get sequenced too, which complicates analysis of the scalp TCR repertoire. During tofacitinib treatment, many expanded lesional clones stuck around in both scalp and blood, and this persistence may partly explain why relapse happens after treatment is stopped. Shared TCR sequences between patients were less evident than in mice, which may be partly attributable to HLA diversity in the patient population. Compared with normal scalp, lesional scalp, particularly in alopecia totalis/universalis, had higher clonality and more expanded CD8+ clones, which suggests antigenic drive. Because the treated cohort was small and had only one nonresponder, larger studies are needed to examine links between baseline CD8+ expansion and response. Tofacitinib significantly decreased scalp clonality and the number of expanded CD8+ clones among the top 100 scalp clones.

The treatment or condition label here, explained by the study, means: oral pan-JAK inhibitor, 5-10 mg twice daily. From alopecia areata patients, peripheral blood was collected along with lesional scalp punch biopsies. PBMCs were isolated by density centrifugation and stained for CD3, CD4 and CD8, after which CD4+ and CD8+ T cells were sorted on a FACSAria. From the cysteine up to the phenylalanine, the CDR3 has a length of 16 residues. Here the CDR3 DNA is all that survives: 48 bases in frame from base 1. For CDR1 and CDR2, the germline V gene lists SGHRS and YFSETQ. The junction shows trimming of 0 bases on V and 7 bases on J, and the gene matches do not reach 13 bases of it. Libraries came from the immunoSEQ multiplex PCR assay. RNA was extracted from all samples and reverse transcribed into cDNA, which served as template for TCR sequencing. SuperScript III was used for first-strand cDNA synthesis, primed with a 2:1 mix of oligo-dT and random hexamers. A synthetic immune receptor repertoire was used to measure amplification bias, and any remaining bias was corrected computationally. The source study handled its data this way. Raw reads were preprocessed to remove errors, and CDR3 was defined by IMGT conventions from the conserved cysteine to phenylalanine. To get clonality, Shannon entropy was normalized by log2 of the number of productive unique TCRs and the result was subtracted from 1. CD4 or CD8 identity of scalp clones was inferred by cross-referencing scalp TCRbeta sequences with sorted blood CD4 and CD8 repertoires. The clones in this table, taken by TCRdb from immuneACCESS, are in-frame only. Not every clone is retained; where verified, under half of the shortfall comes from an unresolved V gene, and the cause of the rest is unknown. The V and J calls and clone size come from that table; D and trimming were worked out from the DNA. For this sample the table gives roughly 200,000 clones, of which around two fifths were detected only once. Together, the top ten hold 0.48% of the sample.

About this clone: What this receptor recognizes is not known. Base qualities are not recorded, but no much larger clone differs from it by a single base.

The clonotype was recovered from a human donor with alopecia areata. The material sequenced was CD4+ T cells sorted from blood, taken at approximately week 34, from a patient treated with tofacitinib. This receptor chain uses TRBV5-1 and TRBJ2-7, with TRBD1 identical over 7 junction bases. The bases read TGCGCCAGCAGCTTGGCAAGGATAGGGACAGCGGAAGAGCAGTACTTC. Translated, this gives CASSLARIGTAEEQYF.